The text below deals with one T cell receptor (beta chain). The data were taken from a study of blood T cell repertoires in COVID-19. Background on the study: Researchers got acute and convalescent COVID-19 samples from the United States, Italy and Spain. In each case, the material was cDNA or gDNA derived from T cells, B-cell-depleted T cells, or PBMCs.

The CDR3 totals 12 residues. Losses at the gene ends were 6 bases for V and 5 bases for J; bases not matched to a gene: 4. Authors' methods: Amplified reference gene primers provided the basis for estimating nucleated cell counts. Repertoires were generated with immunoSEQ multiplex PCR, while TCRdb's copy carries only in-frame clones and drops some. The V and J calls and the clone size are those of that table, but D and trimming were determined from the DNA. The sample carries approximately 240,000 clones, about four fifths recorded once. This receptor was taken from a man aged 50 to 59 with acute or convalescent COVID-19. Specimen: peripheral blood. This chain joins TRBV12-3 or TRBV12-4 and TRBJ2-7, with 7 bases matching TRBD1. CDR3 protein: CASRQQGHEQYF. In DNA form, the CDR3 reads TGTGCCAGCAGACAACAGGGGCACGAGCAGTACTTC.